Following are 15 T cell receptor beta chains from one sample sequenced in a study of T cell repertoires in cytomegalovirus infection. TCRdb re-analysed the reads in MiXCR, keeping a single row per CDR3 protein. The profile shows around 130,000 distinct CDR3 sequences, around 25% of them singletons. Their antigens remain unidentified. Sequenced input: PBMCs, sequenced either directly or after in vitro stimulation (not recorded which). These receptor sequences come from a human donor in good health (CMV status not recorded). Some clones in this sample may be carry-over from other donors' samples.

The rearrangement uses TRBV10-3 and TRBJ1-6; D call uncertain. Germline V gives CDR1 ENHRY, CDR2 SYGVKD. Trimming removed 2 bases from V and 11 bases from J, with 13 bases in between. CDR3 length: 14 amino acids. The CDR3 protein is CAISETLESPPLHF. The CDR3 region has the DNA TGTGCCATCAGTGAGACACTAGAAAGTCCACCCCTCCACTTT.

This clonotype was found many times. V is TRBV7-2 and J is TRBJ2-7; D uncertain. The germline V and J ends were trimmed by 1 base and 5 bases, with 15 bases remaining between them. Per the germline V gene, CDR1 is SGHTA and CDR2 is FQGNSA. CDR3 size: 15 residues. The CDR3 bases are TGTGCCAGCAGCTTAGGGGCAGCAAATAGGGACGAGCAGTACTTC. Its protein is CASSLGAANRDEQYF. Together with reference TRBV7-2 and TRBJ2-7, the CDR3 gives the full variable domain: GAGVSQSPSNKVTEKGKDVELRCDPISGHTALYWYRQSLGQGLEFLIYFQGNSAPDKSGLPSDRFSAERTGGSVSTLTIQRTQQEDSAVYLCASSLGAANRDEQYFGPGTRLTVT.

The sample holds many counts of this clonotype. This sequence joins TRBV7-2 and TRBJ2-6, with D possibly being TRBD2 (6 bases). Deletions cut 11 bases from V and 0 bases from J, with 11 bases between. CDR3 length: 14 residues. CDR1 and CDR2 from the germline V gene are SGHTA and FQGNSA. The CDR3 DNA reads TGTGCCCTTTCCGGGAGCTCTGGGGCCAACGTCCTGACTTTC. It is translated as CALSGSSGANVLTF.

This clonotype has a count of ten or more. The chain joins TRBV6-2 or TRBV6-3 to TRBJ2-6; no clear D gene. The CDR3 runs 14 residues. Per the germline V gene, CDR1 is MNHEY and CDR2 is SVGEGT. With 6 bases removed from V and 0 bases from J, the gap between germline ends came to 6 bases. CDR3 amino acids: CASSYSSGANVLTF. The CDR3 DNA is TGTGCCAGCAGCTACAGCTCTGGGGCCAACGTCCTGACTTTC.

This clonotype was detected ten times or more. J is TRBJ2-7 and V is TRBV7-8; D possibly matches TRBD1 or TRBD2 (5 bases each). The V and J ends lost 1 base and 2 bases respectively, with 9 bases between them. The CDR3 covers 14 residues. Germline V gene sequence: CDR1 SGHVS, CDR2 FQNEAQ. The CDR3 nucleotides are TGTGCCAGCAGCTTAGATAAGGGACCCTACGAGCAGTACGTC. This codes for CASSLDKGPYEQYV.

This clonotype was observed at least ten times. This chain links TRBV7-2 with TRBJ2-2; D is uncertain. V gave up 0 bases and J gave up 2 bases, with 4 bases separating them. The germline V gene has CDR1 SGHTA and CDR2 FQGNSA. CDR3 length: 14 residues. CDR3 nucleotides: TGTGCCAGCAGCTTAGCGGGAAACACCGGGGAGCTGTTTTTT. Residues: CASSLAGNTGELFF. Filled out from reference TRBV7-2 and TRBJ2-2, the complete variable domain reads GAGVSQSPSNKVTEKGKDVELRCDPISGHTALYWYRQSLGQGLEFLIYFQGNSAPDKSGLPSDRFSAERTGGSVSTLTIQRTQQEDSAVYLCASSLAGNTGELFFGEGSRLTVL.

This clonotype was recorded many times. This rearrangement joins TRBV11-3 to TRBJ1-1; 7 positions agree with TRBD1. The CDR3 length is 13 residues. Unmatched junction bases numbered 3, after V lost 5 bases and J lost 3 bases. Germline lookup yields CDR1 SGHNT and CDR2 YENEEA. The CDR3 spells CASSARGDTEAFF. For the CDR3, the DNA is TGTGCCAGCAGCGCCAGGGGGGACACTGAAGCTTTCTTT.

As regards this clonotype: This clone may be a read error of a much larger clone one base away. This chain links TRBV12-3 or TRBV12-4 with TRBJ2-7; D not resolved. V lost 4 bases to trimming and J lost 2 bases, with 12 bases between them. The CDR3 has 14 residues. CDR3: CASSSSTLTYEQYF. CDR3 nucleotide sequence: TGTGCCAGCAGTTCGTCGACACTGACCTACGAGCAGTACTTC.

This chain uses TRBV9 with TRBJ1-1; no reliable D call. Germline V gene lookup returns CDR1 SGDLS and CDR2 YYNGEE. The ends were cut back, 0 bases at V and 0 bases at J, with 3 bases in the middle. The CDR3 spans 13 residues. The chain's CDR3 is CASSVALNTEAFF. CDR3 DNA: TGTGCCAGCAGCGTAGCTTTGAACACTGAAGCTTTCTTT.

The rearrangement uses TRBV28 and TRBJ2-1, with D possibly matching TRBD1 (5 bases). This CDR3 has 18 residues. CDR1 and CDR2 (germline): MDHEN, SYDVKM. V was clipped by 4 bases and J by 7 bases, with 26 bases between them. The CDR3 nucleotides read TGTGCCAGCAGTTCCCTAGAGACAGTATCTCCCCAAGGGAATGAGCAGTTCTTC. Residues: CASSSLETVSPQGNEQFF.

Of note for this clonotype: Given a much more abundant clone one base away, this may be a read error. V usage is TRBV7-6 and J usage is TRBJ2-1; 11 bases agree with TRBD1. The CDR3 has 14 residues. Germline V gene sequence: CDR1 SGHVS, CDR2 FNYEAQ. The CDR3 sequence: CASSPRTGGDEHFF. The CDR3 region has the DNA TGTGCCAGCAGCCCAAGGACAGGGGGCGATGAGCATTTCTTC.

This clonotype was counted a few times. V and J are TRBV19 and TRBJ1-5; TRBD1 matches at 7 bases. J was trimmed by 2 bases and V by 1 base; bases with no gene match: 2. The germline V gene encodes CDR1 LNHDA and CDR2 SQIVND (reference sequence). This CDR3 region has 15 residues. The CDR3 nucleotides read TGTGCCAGTAGTATAGCGGGGACAGGCAATCAGCCCCAGCATTTT. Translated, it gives CASSIAGTGNQPQHF.

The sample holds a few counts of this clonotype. CDR3 sequence reads: CASRLAGGTADTQYF. The CDR3, as DNA: TGTGCCAGTAGACTAGCGGGAGGTACGGCAGATACGCAGTATTTT. The chain joins TRBV19 to TRBJ2-3; 12 nucleotides line up with TRBD2. Germline V gene sequence: CDR1 LNHDA, CDR2 SQIVND (reference sequence). The CDR3 extends over 15 amino acids. The junction had 5 bases not matched to a gene; V was cut back by 6 bases and J by 4 bases.

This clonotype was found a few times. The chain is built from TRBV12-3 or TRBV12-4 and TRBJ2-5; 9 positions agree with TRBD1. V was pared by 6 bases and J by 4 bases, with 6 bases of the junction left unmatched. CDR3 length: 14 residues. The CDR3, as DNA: TGTGCCAGCAGCCTAGGACAGGGGTTAGAGACCCAGTACTTC. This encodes CASSLGQGLETQYF.

In DNA form, the CDR3 reads TGTGCCAGTTCCCGTGGACAGAGGACCAACTATGGCTACACCTTC. Translating it yields CASSRGQRTNYGYTF. The chain uses TRBV19 and TRBJ1-2; the D gene is possibly TRBD1 (6 bases). Germline CDR1 and CDR2: LNHDA and SQIVND (reference sequence). The V end lost 8 bases, the J end lost 2 bases, and 18 bases lay between the germline ends. The CDR3 sequence is 15 residues long.